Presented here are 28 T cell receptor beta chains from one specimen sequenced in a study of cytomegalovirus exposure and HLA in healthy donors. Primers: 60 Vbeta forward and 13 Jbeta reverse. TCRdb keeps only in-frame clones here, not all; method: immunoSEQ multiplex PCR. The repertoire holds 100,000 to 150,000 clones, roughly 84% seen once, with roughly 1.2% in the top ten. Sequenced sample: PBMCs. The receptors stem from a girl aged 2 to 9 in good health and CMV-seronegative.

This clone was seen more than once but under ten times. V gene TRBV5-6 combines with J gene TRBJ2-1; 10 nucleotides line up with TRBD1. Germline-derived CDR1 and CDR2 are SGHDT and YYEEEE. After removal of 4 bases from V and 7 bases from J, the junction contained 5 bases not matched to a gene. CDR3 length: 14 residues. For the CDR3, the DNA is TGTGCCAGCAGCCGACAGGGGGCAGGGAATGAGCAGTTCTTC. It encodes CASSRQGAGNEQFF.

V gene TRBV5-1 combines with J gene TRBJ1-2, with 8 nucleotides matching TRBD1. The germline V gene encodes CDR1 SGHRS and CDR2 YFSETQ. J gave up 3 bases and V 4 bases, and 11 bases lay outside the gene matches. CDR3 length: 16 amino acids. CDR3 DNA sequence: TGCGCCAGCAGCCGGACGGGACAGGTAGCGGACTATGGCTACACCTTC. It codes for CASSRTGQVADYGYTF.

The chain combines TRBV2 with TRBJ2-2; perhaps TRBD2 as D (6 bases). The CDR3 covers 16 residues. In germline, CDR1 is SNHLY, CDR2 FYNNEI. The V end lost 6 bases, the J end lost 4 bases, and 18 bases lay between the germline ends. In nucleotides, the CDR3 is TGTGCCAGCAGCCCCCGGGACTCCGGGGGCACCGGGGAGCTGTTTTTT. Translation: CASSPRDSGGTGELFF.

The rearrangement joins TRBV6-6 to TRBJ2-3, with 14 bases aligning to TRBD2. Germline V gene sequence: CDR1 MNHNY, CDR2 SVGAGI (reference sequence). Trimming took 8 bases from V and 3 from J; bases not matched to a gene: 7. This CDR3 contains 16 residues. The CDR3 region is CASALGLAGETDTQYF. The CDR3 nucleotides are TGTGCCAGCGCCCTGGGACTAGCGGGAGAAACAGATACGCAGTATTTT.

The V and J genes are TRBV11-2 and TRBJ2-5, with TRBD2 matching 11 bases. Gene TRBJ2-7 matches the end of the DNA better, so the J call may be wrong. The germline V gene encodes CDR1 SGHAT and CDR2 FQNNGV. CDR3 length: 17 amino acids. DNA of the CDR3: TGTGCCAGCAGCTCCAATAAGGGACTAGCGGCAAACTACGAGCAGTACTTC. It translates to CASSSNKGLAANYEQYF.

CDR3 amino acids: CASSQDSWGVYEQYF. The DNA for the CDR3 is TGCGCCAGCAGCCAAGATAGTTGGGGCGTCTACGAGCAGTACTTC. This chain links TRBV4-1 with TRBJ2-7, with a weak D call TRBD1 (5 bases). Germline lookup yields CDR1 MGHRA and CDR2 YSYEKL. The CDR3 consists of 15 residues. Deletions cut 0 bases from V and 3 bases from J, with 12 bases between.

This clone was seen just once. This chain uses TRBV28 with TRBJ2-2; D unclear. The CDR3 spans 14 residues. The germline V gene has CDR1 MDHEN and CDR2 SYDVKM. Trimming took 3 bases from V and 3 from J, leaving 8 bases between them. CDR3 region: CASSFLPDTGELFF. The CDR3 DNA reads TGTGCCAGCAGTTTTCTCCCTGACACCGGGGAGCTGTTTTTT.

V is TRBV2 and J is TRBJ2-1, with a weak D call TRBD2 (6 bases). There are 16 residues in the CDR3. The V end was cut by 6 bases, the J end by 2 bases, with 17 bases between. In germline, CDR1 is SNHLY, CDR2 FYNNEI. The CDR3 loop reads CASRRRELATYNEQFF. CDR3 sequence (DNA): TGTGCCAGCAGGAGGAGGGAACTCGCCACCTACAATGAGCAGTTCTTC.

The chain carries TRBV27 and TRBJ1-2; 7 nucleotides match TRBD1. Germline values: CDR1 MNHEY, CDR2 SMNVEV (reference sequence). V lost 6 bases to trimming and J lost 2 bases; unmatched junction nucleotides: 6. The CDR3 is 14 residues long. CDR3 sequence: CASRKGQANYGYTF. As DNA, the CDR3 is TGTGCCAGCAGAAAAGGACAGGCCAACTATGGCTACACCTTC.

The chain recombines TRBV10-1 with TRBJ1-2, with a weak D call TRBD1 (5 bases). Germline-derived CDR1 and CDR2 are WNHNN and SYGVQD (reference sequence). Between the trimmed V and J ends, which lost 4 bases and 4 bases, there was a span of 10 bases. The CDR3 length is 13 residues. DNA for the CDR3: TGCGCCAGCAGTGGGAGGGGAATCTATGGCTACACCTTC. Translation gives CASSGRGIYGYTF.

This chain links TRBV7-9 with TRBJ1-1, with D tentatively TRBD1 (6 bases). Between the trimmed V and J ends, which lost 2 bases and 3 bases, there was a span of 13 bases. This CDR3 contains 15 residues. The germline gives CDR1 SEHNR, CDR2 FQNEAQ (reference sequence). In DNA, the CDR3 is TGTGCCAGCAGCTTATCAGGGGTTGGGGACACTGAAGCTTTCTTT. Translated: CASSLSGVGDTEAFF. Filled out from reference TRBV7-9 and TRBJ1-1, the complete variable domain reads DTGVSQNPRHKITKRGQNVTFRCDPISEHNRLYWYRQTLGQGPEFLTYFQNEAQLEKSRLLSDRFSAERPKGSFSTLEIQRTEQGDSAMYLCASSLSGVGDTEAFFGQGTRLTVV.

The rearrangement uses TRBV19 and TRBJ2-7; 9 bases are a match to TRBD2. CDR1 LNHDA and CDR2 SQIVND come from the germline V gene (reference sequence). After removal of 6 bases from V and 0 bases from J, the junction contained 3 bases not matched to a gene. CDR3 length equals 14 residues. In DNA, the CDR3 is TGTGCCAGTAGCCCGGGACTAGCCTCCTACGAGCAGTACTTC. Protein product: CASSPGLASYEQYF.

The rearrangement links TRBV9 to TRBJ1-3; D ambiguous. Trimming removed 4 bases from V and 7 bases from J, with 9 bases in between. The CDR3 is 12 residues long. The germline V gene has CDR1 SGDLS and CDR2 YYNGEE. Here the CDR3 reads CASSPTRNTIYF. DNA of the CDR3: TGTGCCAGCAGCCCCACGAGGAACACCATATATTTT.

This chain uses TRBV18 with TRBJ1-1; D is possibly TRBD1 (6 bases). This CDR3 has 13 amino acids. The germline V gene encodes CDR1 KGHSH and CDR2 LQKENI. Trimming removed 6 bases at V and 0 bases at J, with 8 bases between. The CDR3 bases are TGTGCCAGCTCGGACAGCATGAACACTGAAGCTTTCTTT. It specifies CASSDSMNTEAFF.

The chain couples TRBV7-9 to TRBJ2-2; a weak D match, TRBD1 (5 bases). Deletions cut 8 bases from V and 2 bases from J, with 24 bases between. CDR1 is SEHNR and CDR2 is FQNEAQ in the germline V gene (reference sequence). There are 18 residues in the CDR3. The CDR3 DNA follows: TGTGCCAGCGGGCTGCTGGCAGGGAACGCAATCAACACCGGGGAGCTGTTTTTT. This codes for CASGLLAGNAINTGELFF.

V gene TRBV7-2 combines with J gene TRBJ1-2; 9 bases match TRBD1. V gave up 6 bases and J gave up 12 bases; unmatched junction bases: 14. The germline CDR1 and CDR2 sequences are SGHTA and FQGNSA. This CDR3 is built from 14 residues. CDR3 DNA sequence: TGTGCCAGCAGTCGAATCGGTGGGACAGGGCCTAACACCTTC. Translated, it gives CASSRIGGTGPNTF.

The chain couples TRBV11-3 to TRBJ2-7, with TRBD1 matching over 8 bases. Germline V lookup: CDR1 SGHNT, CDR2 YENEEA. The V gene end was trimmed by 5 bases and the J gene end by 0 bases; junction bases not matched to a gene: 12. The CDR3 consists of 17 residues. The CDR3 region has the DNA TGTGCCAGCAGCACAACCCGACAGGGGCCCCGCTCCTACGAGCAGTACTTC. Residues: CASSTTRQGPRSYEQYF.

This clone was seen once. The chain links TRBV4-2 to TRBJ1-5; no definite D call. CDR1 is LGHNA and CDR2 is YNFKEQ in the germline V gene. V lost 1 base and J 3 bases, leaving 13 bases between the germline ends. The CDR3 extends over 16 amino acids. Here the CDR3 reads CASSQGAGIDNQPQHF. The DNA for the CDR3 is TGTGCCAGCAGCCAAGGGGCGGGGATTGACAATCAGCCCCAGCATTTT.

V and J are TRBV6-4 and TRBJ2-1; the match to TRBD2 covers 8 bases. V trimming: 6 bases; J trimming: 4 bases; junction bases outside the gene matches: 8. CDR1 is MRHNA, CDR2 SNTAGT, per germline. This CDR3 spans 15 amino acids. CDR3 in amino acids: CASSKGLAVYNEQFF. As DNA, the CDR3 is TGTGCCAGCAGCAAAGGACTAGCAGTGTACAATGAGCAGTTCTTC.

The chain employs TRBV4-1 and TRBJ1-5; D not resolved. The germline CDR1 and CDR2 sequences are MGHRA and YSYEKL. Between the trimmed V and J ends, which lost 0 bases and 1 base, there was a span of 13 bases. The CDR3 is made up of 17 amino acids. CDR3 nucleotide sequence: TGCGCCAGCAGCCAAGATTCGGGTCGACGGAGCAATCAGCCCCAGCATTTT. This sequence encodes CASSQDSGRRSNQPQHF.

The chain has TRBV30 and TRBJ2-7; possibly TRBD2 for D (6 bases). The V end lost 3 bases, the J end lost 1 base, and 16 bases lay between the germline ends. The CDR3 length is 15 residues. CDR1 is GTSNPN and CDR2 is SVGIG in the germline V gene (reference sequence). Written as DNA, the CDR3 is TGTGCCTGGAGCCCCCGCGGGGCGGGTTCCTACGAGCAGTACTTC. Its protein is CAWSPRGAGSYEQYF.

This CDR3 reads CASRGSGLRRNEQFF. In DNA, the CDR3 is TGTGCCAGCAGAGGTTCGGGACTGCGCAGAAATGAGCAGTTCTTC. The V and J genes are TRBV6-1 and TRBJ2-1; possibly TRBD2 for D (6 bases). Germline CDR1 reads MNHNS; CDR2 reads SASEGT. The CDR3 runs to 15 residues. The V end lost 6 bases, the J end lost 7 bases, and 19 bases lay between the germline ends.

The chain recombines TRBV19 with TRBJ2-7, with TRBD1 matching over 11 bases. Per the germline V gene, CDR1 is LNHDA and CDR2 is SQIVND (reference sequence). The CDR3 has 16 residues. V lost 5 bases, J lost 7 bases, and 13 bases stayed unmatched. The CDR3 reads CASSPTSGTGGGEQYF. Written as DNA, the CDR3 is TGTGCCAGTAGTCCTACTTCCGGGACAGGGGGAGGAGAGCAGTACTTC.

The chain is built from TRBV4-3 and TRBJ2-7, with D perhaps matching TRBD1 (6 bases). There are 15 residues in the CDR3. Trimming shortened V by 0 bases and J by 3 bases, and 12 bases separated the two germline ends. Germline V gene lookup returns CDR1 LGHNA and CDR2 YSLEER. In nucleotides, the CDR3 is TGCGCCAGCAGCCAAGATCGGGGCAGGGGCTACGAGCAGTACTTC. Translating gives CASSQDRGRGYEQYF.

This CDR3 reads CASSVPEETQYF. The CDR3 DNA reads TGTGCCAGCAGTGTTCCAGAAGAGACCCAGTACTTC. The J gene is TRBJ2-5, the V gene TRBV2; D not certain. In germline, CDR1 is SNHLY, CDR2 FYNNEI. The CDR3 loop spans 12 amino acids. V lost 4 bases, J lost 3 bases, and 6 bases lay in between.

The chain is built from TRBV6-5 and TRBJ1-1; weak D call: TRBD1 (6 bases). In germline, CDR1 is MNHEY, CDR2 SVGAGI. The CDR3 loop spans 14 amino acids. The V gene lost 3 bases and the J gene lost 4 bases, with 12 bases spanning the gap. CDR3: CASSYTTGFTEAFF. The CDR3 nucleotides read TGTGCCAGCAGTTATACCACAGGGTTCACTGAAGCTTTCTTT.

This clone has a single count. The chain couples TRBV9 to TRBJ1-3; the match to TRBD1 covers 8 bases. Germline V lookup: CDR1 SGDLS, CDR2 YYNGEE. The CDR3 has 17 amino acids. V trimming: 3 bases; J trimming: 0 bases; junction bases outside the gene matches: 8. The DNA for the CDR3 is TGTGCCAGCAGCGCCTCGGGACAGGCAAGCTCTGGAAACACCATATATTTT. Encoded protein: CASSASGQASSGNTIYF.

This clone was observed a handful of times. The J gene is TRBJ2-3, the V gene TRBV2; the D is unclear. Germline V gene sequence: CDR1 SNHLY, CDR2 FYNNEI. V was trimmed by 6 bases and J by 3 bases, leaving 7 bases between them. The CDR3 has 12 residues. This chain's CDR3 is CASREWTDTQYF. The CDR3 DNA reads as TGTGCCAGCAGGGAGTGGACAGATACGCAGTATTTT. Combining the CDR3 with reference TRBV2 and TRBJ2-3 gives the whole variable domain EPEVTQTPSHQVTQMGQEVILRCVPISNHLYFYWYRQILGQKVEFLVSFYNNEISEKSEIFDDQFSVERPDGSNFTLKIRSTKLEDSAMYFCASREWTDTQYFGPGTRLTVL.